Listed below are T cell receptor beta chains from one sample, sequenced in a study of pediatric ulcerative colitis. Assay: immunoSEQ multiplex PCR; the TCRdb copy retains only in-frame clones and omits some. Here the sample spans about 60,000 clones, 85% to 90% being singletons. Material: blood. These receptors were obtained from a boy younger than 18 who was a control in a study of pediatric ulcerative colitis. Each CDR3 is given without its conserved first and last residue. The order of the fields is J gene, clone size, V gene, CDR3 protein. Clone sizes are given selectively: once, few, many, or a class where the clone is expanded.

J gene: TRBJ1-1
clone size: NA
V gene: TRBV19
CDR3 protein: ATASGRAF

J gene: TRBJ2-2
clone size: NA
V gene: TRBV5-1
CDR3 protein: ASSLFGTENTGELF

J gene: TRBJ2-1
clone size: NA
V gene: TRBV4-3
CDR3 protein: ASSQERQGVNNEQF

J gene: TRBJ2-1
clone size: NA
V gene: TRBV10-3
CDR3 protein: AIRTRTSGLHEQF

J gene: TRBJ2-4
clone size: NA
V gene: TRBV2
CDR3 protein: ASSDLGLSGKNIQY

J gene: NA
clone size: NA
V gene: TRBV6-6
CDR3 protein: ASSPLSGGLGEQY

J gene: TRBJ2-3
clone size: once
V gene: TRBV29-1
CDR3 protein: SVEALERPTRSPTDTQY

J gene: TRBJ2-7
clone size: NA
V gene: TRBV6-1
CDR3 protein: ASNPAGGLNEQY

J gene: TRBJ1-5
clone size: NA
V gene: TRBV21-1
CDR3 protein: ASSKACHDSNQPQH

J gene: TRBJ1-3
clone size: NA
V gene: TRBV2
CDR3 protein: ANSRDSGNTIY

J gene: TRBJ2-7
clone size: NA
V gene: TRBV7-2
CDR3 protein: ASSTTSGTTYEQY

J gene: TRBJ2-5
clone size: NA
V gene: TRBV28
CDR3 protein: ASSSPTDPQETQY

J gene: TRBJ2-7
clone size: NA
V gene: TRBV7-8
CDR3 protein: ASSLGARLRDEQY

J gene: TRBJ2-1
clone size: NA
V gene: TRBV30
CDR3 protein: AWSLHQGNEQF

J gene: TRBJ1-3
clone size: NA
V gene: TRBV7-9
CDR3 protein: ASSLMSQAFSGNTIY

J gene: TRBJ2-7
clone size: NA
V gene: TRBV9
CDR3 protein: ASSGRQGIGDEQY

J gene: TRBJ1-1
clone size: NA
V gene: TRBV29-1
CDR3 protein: SDLQGGINTEAF

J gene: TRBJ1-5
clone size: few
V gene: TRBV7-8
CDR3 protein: ASSSSGAHQPQH

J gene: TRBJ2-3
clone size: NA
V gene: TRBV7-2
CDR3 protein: ASSLIAGVSDTQY

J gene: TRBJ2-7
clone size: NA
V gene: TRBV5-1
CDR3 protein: ASSIDIDEQY

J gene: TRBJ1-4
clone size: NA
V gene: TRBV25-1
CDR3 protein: ASRGVPGGEEKLF

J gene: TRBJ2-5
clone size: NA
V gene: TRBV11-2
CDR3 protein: ASSLDQASGRETQY

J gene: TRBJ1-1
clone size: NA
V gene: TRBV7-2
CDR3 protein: APRDNVWERGTEAF

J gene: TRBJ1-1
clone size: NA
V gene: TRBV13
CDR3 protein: ASSYLQGRAEAF

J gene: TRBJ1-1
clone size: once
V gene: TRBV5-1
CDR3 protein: ASSLSGMNTEAF

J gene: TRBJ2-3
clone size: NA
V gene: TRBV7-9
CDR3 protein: ASSSDSSTDTQY

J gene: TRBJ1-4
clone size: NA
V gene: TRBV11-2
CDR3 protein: ASSFGGTANEKLF

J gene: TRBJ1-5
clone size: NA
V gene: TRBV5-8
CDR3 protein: ASSPGNQPQH

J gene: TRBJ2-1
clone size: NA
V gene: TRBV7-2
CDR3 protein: ASSPQSQGSMF

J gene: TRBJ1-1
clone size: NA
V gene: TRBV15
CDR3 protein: ATSPRDRGPGTEAF

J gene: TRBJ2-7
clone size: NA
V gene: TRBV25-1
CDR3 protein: ASSDEGLSSYEQY

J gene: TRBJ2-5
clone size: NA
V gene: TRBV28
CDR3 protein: ASSFPRQGYAQAQETQY

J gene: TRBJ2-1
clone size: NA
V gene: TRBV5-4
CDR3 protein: ASTHSASGNNEQF

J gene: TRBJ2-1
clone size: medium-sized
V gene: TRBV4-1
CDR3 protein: ASSQETRDSYNEQF

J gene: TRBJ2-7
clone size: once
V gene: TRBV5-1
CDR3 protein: ASSRSTAGGTEQY

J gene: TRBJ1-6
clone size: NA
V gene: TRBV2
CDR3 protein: ASSGLQSGNSPLH

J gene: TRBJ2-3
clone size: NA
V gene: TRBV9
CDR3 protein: ASSVARAGGPTDTQY

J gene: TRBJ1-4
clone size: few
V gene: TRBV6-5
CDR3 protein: ASSYRDATNEKLF

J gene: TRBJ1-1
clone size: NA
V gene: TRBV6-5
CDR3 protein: ASSYSRIRNTEAF

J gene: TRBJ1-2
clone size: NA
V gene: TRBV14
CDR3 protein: ASSQTGYFFNGYT

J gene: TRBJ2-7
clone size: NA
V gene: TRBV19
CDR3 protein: ASKGPHYEQY

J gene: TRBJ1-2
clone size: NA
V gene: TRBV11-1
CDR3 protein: ASSLPEQRSYGYT

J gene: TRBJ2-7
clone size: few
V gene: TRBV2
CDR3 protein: ASTYPPTYEQY

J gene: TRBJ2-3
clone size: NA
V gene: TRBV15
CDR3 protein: ATSRDRSGGPSTDTQY

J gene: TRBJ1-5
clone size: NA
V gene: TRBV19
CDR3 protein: ASSPDRGGQPQH

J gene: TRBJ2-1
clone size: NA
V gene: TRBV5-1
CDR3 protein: ASRQTGSSYNEQF

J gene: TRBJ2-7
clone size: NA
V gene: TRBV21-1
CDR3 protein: ASSKAPVEQY

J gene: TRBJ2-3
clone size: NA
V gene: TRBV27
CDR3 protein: ASSPRVLTDTQY

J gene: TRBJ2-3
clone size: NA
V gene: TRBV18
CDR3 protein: ASSPFREGDTDTQY

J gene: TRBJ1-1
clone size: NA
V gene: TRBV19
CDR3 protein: ASSPPGTGWAEAF